This T cell receptor (beta chain) derives from a study of T cell changes during pregnancy in multiple sclerosis. TCRdb's copy holds only in-frame clones and misses some; the assay was immunoSEQ multiplex PCR. The sample has 15,000 to 20,000 clones; approximately 85% are singletons. The source of this sequence is a female donor in good health, enrolled as a control in a pregnancy study. This specimen was CD8+ T cells from peripheral blood mononuclear cells, taken after pregnancy.

The CDR3 here is CASSIDNGAYNEQFF. The CDR3 bases are TGTGCCAGTAGTATAGATAATGGGGCTTACAATGAGCAGTTCTTC. The V call is TRBV19, the J call TRBJ2-1; TRBD1 is a possible D gene (5 bases). CDR1 and CDR2 (germline): LNHDA, SQIVND (reference sequence). V was clipped by 0 bases and J by 4 bases, with 10 bases between them. This CDR3 region has 15 residues.